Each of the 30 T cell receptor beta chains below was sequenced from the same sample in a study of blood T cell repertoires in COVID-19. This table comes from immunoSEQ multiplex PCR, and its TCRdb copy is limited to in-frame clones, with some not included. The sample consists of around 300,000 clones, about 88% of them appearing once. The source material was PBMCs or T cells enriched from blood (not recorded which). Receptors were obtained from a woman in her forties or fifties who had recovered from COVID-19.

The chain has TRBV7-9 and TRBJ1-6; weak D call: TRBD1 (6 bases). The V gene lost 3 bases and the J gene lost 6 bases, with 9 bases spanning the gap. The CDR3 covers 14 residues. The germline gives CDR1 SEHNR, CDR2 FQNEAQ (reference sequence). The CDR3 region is CASSLLGANSPLHF. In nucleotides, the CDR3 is TGTGCCAGCAGCTTGTTGGGGGCTAATTCACCCCTCCACTTT. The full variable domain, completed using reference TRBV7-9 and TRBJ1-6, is DTGVSQNPRHKITKRGQNVTFRCDPISEHNRLYWYRQTLGQGPEFLTYFQNEAQLEKSRLLSDRFSAERPKGSFSTLEIQRTEQGDSAMYLCASSLLGANSPLHFGNGTRLTVT.

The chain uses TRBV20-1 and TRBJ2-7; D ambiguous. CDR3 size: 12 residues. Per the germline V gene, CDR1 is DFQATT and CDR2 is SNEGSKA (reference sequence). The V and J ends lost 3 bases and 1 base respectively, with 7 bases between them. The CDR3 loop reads CSASARSYEQYF. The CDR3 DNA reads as TGCAGTGCTAGTGCCCGGTCCTACGAGCAGTACTTC.

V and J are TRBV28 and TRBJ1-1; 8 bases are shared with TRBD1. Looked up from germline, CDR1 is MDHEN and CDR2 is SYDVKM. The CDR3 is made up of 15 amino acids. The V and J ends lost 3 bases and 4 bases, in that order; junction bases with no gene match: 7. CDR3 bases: TGTGCCAGCAGTTTGGCCGGACAGGGCAGCACTGAAGCTTTCTTT. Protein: CASSLAGQGSTEAFF. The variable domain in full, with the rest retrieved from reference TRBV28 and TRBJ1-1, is DVKVTQSSRYLVKRTGEKVFLECVQDMDHENMFWYRQDPGLGLRLIYFSYDVKMKEKGDIPEGYSVSREKKERFSLILESASTNQTSMYLCASSLAGQGSTEAFFGQGTRLTVV.

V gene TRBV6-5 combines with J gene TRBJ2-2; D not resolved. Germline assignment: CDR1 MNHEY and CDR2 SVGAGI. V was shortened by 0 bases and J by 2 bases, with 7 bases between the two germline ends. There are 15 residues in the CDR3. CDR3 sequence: CASSYSGSNTGELFF. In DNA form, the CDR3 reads TGTGCCAGCAGTTACTCGGGCAGCAACACCGGGGAGCTGTTTTTT.

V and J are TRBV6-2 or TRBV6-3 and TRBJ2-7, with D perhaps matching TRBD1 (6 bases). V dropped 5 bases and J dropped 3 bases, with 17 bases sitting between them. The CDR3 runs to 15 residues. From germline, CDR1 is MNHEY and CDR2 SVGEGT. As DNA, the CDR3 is TGTGCCAGCAGTGACCGACAGGTCTTTTTCTACGAGCAGTACTTC. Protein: CASSDRQVFFYEQYF.

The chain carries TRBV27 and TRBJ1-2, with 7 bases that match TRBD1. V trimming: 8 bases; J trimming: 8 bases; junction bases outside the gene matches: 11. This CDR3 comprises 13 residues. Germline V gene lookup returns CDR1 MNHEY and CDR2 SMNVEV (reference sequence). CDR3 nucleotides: TGTGCCAGCCGATACGGACAGGCTGGCGGCTACACCTTC. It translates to CASRYGQAGGYTF.

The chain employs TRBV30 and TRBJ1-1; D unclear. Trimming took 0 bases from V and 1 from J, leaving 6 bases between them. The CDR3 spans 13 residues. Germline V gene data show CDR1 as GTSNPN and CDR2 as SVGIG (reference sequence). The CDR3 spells CAWSVLENTEAFF. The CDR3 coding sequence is TGTGCCTGGAGTGTACTTGAGAACACTGAAGCTTTCTTT.

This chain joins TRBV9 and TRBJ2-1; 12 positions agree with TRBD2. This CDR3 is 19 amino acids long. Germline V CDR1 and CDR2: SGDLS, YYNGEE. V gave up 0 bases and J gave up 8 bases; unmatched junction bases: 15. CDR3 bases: TGTGCCAGCAGCGTAGGTGAGACTAGCGGGAGCCGTTCGGGGGATGAGCAGTTCTTC. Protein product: CASSVGETSGSRSGDEQFF.

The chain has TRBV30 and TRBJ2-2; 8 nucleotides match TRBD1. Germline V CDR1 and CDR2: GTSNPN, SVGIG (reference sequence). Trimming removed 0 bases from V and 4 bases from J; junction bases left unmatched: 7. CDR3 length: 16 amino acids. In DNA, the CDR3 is TGTGCCTGGAGTGTGTGGCGGACAGGGATCACCGGGGAGCTGTTTTTT. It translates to CAWSVWRTGITGELFF. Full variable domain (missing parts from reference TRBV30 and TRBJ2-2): SQTIHQWPATLVQPVGSPLSLECTVEGTSNPNLYWYRQAAGRGLQLLFYSVGIGQISSEVPQNLSASRPQDRQFILSSKKLLLSDSGFYLCAWSVWRTGITGELFFGEGSRLTVL.

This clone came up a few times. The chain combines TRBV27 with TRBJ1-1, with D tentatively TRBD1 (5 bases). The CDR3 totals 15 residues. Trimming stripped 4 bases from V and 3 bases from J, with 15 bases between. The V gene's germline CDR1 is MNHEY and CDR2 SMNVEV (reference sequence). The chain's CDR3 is CASSSRGVLHTEAFF. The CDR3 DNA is TGTGCCAGCAGTTCTCGGGGGGTATTGCACACTGAAGCTTTCTTT.

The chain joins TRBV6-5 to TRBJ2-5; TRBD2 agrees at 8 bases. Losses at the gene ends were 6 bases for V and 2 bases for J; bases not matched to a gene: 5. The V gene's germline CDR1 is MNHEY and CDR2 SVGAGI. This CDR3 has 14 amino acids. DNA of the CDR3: TGTGCCAGCAGGAGAAGACTAGCGCAAGAGACCCAGTACTTC. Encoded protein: CASRRRLAQETQYF.

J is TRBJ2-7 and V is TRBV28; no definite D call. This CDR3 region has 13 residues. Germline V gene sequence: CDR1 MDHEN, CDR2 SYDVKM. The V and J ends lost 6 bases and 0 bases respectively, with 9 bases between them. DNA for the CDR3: TGTGCCAGCAGGACGGGTAGCTCCTACGAGCAGTACTTC. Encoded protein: CASRTGSSYEQYF.

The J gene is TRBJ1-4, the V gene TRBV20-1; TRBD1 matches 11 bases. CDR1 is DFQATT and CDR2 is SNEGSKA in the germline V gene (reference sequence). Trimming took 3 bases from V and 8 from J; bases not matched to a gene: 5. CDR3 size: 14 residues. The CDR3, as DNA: TGCAGTGCTAGTAGGGACAGGGGGAGAGAAAAACTGTTTTTT. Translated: CSASRDRGREKLFF.

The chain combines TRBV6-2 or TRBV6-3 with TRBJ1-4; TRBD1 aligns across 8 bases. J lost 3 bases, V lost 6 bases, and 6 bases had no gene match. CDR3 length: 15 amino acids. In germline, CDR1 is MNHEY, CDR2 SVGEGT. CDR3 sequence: CASSKPGQANEKLFF. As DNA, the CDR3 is TGTGCCAGCAGCAAACCGGGACAGGCTAATGAAAAACTGTTTTTT.

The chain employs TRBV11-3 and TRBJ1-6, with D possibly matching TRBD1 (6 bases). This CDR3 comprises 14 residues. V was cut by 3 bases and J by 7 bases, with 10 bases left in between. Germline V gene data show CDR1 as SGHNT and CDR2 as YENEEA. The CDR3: CASSLGGGNSPLHF. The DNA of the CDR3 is TGTGCCAGCAGCTTGGGAGGGGGGAATTCACCCCTCCACTTT. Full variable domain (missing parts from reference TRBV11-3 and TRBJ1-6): EAGVVQSPRYKIIEKKQPVAFWCNPISGHNTLYWYLQNLGQGPELLIRYENEEAVDDSQLPKDRFSAERLKGVDSTLKIQPAELGDSAVYLCASSLGGGNSPLHFGNGTRLTVT.

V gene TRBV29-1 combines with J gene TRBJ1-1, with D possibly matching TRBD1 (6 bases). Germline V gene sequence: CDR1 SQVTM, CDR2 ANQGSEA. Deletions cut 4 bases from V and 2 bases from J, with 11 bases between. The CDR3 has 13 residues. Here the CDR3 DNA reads TGCAGCGTTGCACAGGGACAAAACACTGAAGCTTTCTTT. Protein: CSVAQGQNTEAFF.

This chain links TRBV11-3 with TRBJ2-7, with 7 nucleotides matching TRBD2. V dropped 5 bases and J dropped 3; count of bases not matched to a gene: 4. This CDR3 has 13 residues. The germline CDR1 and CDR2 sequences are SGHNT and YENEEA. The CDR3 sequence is CASSLGGFYEQYF. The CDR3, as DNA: TGTGCCAGCAGCCTCGGGGGGTTCTACGAGCAGTACTTC.

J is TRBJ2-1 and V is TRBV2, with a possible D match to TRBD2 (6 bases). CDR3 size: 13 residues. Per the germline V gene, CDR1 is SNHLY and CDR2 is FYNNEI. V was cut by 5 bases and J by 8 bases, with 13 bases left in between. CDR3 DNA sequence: TGTGCCAGCAGTATGAGGAGGGGCGATGAGCAGTTCTTC. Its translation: CASSMRRGDEQFF.

The CDR3 protein is CASSPQGAGANVLTF. CDR3 coding DNA: TGTGCCAGCAGCCCCCAGGGGGCTGGGGCCAACGTCCTGACTTTC. The chain recombines TRBV11-3 with TRBJ2-6; TRBD1 aligns across 7 bases. The CDR3 has 15 amino acids. CDR1 is SGHNT and CDR2 is YENEEA in the germline V gene. V trimming: 5 bases; J trimming: 2 bases; junction bases outside the gene matches: 3.

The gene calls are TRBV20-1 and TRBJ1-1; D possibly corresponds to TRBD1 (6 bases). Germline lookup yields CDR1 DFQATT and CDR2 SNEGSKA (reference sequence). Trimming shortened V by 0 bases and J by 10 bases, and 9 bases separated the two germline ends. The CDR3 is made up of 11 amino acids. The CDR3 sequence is CSARDQGPAFF. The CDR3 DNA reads TGCAGTGCTAGAGATCAGGGGCCAGCTTTCTTT.

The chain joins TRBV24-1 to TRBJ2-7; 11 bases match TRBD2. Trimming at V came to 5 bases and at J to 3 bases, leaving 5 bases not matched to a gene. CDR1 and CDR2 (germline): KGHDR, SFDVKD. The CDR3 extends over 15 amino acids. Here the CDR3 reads CATSAGLAGFYEQYF. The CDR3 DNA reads TGTGCCACCAGTGCTGGACTAGCGGGTTTCTACGAGCAGTACTTC.

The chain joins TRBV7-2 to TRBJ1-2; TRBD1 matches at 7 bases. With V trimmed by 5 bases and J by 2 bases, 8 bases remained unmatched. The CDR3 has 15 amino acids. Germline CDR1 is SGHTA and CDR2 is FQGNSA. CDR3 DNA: TGTGCCAGCAGCGAAAGACAGGGCAGAAACTATGGCTACACCTTC. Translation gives CASSERQGRNYGYTF.

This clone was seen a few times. Here the CDR3 DNA reads TGCGCCAGCAGCCAAGATCTTGGCAGGTCTAATTCACCCCTCCACTTT. It translates to CASSQDLGRSNSPLHF. J is TRBJ1-6 and V is TRBV4-3; D unresolved. The CDR3 extends over 16 amino acids. The V gene lost 0 bases and the J gene lost 6 bases, with 12 bases spanning the gap. Germline V gene sequence: CDR1 LGHNA, CDR2 YSLEER.

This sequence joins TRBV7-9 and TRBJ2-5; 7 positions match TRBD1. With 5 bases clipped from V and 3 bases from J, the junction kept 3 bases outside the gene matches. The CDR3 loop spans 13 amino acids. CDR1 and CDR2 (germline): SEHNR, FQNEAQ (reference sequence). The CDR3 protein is CASSATGKETQYF. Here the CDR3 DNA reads TGTGCCAGCAGCGCGACAGGGAAAGAGACCCAGTACTTC.

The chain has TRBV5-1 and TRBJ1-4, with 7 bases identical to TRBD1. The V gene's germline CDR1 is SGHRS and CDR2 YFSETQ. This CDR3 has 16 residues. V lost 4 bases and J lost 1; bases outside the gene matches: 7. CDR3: CASSASPGGTNEKLFF. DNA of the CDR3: TGCGCCAGCAGCGCCTCTCCAGGGGGAACTAATGAAAAACTGTTTTTT.

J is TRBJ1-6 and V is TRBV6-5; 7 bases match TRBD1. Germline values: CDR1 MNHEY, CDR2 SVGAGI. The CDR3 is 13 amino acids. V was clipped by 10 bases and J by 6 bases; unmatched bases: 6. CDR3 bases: TGTGCCATGGGGGGACAGATTAATTCACCCCTCCACTTT. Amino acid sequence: CAMGGQINSPLHF.

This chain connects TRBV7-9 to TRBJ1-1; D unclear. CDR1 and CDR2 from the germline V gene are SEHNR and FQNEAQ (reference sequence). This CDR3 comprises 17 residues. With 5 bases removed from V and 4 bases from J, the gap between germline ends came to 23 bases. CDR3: CASSPLGKGSWGTEAFF. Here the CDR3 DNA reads TGTGCCAGCAGCCCACTCGGGAAAGGTAGCTGGGGCACTGAAGCTTTCTTT.

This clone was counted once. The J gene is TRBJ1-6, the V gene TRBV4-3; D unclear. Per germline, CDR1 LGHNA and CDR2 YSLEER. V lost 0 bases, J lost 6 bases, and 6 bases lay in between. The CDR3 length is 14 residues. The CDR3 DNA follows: TGCGCCAGCAGCCAAGATACAAGTAATTCACCCCTCCACTTT. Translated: CASSQDTSNSPLHF.

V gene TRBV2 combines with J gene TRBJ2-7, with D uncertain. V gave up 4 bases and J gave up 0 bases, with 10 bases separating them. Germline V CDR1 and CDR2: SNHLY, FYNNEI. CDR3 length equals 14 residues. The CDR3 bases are TGTGCCAGCAGTGCGGAGCTTGGCTCCTACGAGCAGTACTTC. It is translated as CASSAELGSYEQYF. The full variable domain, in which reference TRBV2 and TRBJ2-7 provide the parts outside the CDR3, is EPEVTQTPSHQVTQMGQEVILRCVPISNHLYFYWYRQILGQKVEFLVSFYNNEISEKSEIFDDQFSVERPDGSNFTLKIRSTKLEDSAMYFCASSAELGSYEQYFGPGTRLTVT.

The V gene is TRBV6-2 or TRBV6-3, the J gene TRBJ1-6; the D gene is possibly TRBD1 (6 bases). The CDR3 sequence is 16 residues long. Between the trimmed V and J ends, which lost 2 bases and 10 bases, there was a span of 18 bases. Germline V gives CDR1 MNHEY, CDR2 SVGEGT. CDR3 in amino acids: CASSYGAGQSASPLHF. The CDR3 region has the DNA TGTGCCAGCAGTTACGGGGCCGGACAGTCCGCATCACCCCTCCACTTT.